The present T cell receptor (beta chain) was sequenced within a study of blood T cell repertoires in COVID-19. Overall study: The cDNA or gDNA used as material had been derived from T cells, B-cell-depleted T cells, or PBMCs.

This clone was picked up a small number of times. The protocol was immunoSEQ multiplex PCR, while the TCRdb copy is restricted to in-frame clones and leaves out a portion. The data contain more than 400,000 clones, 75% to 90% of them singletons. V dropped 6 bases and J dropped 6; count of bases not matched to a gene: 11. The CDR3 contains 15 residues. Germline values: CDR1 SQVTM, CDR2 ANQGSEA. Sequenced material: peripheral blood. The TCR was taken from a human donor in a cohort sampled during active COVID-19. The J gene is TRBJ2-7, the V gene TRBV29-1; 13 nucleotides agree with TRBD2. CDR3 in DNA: TGCAGCGTGAGGACTAGCGGGAGTTATTTCTCCGAGCAGTACTTC. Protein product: CSVRTSGSYFSEQYF.